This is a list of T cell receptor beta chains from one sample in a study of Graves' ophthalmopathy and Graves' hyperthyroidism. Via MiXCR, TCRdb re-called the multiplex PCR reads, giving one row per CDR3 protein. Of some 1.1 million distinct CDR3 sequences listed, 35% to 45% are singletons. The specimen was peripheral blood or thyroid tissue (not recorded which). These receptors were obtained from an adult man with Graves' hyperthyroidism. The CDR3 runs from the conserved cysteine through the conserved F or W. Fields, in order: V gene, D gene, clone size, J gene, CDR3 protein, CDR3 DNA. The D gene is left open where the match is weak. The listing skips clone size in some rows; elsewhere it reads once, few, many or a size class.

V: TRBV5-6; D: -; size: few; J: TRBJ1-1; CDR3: CASNMRGPAEAFF; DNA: TGTGCCAGCAATATGCGGGGACCCGCTGAAGCTTTCTTT
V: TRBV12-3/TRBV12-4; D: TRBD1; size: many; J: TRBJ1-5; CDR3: CASTRTGSSNQPQHF; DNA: TGTGCCAGCACCCGGACAGGATCTAGCAATCAGCCCCAGCATTTT
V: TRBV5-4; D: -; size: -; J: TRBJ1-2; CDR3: CASSRYGTLRAGYTF; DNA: TGTGCCAGCAGTCGCTACGGGACACTCCGCGCGGGCTACACCTTC
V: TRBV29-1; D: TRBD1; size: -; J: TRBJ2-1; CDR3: CSVRLDRAQFF; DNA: TGCAGCGTCCGACTGGACAGGGCGCAGTTCTTC
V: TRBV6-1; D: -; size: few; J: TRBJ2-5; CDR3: CASLTISQETQYF; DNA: TGTGCCAGTCTCACCATCAGCCAAGAGACCCAGTACTTC
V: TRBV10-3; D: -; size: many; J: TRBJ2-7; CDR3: CAISADPYEQYF; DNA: TGTGCCATCAGTGCAGACCCCTACGAGCAGTACTTC
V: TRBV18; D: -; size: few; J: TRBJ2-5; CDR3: CASSPTSLATQYF; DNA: TGTGCCAGCTCACCAACTAGCTTGGCGACCCAGTACTTC
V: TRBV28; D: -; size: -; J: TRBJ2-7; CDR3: CASSLDEVGIYEQYF; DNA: TGTGCCAGCAGTTTAGACGAAGTTGGTATCTACGAGCAGTACTTC
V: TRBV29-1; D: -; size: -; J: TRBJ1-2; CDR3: CSVRDPTNYGYTF; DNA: TGCAGCGTCCGGGACCCCACTAACTATGGCTACACCTTC
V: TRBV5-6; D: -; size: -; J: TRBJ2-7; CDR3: CASSLAVRLASYEQYF; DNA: TGTGCCAGCAGCTTGGCGGTCAGGCTAGCCTCCTACGAGCAGTACTTC
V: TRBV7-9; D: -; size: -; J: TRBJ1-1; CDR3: CASSLIPPGTSTGAFF; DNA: TGTGCCAGCAGCCTAATCCCTCCCGGGACGTCAACGGGGGCTTTCTTT
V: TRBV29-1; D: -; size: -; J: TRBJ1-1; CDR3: CSGRGRTNTEAFF; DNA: TGCAGCGGGCGGGGACGGACTAACACTGAAGCTTTCTTT
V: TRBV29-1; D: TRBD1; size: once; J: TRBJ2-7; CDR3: CSVEDRGTGSYEQYF; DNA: TGCAGCGTTGAAGATCGGGGGACAGGCTCCTACGAGCAGTACTTC
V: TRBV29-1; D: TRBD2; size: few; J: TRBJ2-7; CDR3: CSVASAGLPYEQYF; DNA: TGCAGCGTTGCTTCAGCGGGGTTACCGTACGAGCAGTACTTC
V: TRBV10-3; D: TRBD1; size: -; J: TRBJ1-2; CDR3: CAIGSSGGGYTF; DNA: TGTGCCATCGGGAGTTCAGGGGGCGGCTACACCTTC
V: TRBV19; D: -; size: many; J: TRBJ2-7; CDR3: CASSAGALYEQYF; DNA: TGTGCCAGTAGTGCAGGGGCCCTCTACGAGCAGTACTTC
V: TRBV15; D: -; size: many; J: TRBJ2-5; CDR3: CATNQAGRKQETQYF; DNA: TGTGCCACCAATCAGGCGGGACGGAAACAAGAGACCCAGTACTTC
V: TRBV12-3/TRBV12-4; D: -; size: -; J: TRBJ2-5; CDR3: CASRETVRQISQETQYF; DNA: TGTGCCAGCAGGGAGACAGTCAGACAAATTTCACAAGAGACCCAGTACTTC
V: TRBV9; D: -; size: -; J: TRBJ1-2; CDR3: CASSVEIRSGGYTF; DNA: TGTGCCAGCAGCGTAGAGATAAGGTCGGGAGGCTACACCTTC
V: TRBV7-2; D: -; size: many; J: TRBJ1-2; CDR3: CASSLALMNRGYTF; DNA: TGTGCCAGCAGCTTAGCGCTTATGAATCGTGGCTACACCTTC
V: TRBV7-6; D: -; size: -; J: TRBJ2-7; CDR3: CASSPVVTGHDGVYEQYF; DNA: TGTGCCAGCAGCCCCGTGGTTACTGGACACGACGGTGTCTACGAGCAGTACTTC
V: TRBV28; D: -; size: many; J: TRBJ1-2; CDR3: CASSLKNYGYTF; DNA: TGTGCCAGCAGTTTGAAAAACTATGGCTACACCTTC
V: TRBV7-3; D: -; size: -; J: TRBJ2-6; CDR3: CASSSGFGTEAF; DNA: TGTGCCAGCAGCTCGGGGTTTGGCACTGAAGCTTTC
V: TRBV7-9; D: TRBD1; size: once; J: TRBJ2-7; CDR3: CASSWTGGGDEQYF; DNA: TGTGCCAGCAGCTGGACAGGGGGAGGCGACGAGCAGTACTTC
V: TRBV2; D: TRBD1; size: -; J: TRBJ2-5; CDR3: CASRYEGQGDYQETQYF; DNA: TGTGCCAGCAGATACGAAGGACAGGGGGACTACCAAGAGACCCAGTACTTC
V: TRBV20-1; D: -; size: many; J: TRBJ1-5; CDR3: CSASNRENNQPQHF; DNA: TGCAGTGCGTCCAACAGGGAAAACAATCAGCCCCAGCATTTT
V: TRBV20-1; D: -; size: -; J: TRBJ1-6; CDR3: CSASSTGDNSPLHF; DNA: TGCAGTGCTAGCAGCACAGGAGATAATTCACCCCTCCACTTT
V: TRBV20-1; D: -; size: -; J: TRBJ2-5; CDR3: CSATLVYGTQYF; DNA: TGCAGTGCTACACTTGTCTATGGGACCCAGTACTTC
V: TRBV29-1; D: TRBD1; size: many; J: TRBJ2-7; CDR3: CSARGQYYEQYF; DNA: TGCAGCGCGAGGGGACAGTACTACGAGCAGTACTTC
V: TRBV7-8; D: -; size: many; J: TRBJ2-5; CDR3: CASSLGQETQYF; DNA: TGTGCCAGCAGCTTAGGGCAAGAGACCCAGTACTTC
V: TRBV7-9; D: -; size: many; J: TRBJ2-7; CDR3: CASSSSGSHYEQYF; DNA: TGTGCCAGCAGCTCGTCGGGTTCCCACTACGAGCAGTACTTC
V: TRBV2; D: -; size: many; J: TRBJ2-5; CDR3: CASSPQGTQETQYF; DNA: TGTGCCAGCAGTCCGCAGGGGACCCAAGAGACCCAGTACTTC
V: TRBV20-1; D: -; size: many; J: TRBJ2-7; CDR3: CSARLVDEQYF; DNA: TGCAGTGCAAGACTAGTCGACGAGCAGTACTTC
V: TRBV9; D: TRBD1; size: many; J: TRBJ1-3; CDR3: CASSGSGQGNGNTIYF; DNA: TGTGCCAGCAGCGGATCGGGACAGGGGAACGGAAACACCATATATTTT
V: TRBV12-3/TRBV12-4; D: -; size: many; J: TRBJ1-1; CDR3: CASSLGLANTEAFF; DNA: TGTGCCAGCAGCTTAGGGTTGGCGAACACTGAAGCTTTCTTT
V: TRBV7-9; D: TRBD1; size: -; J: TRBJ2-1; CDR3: CASSAPGQGNNEQFF; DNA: TGTGCCAGCAGCGCCCCGGGACAGGGTAACAATGAGCAGTTCTTC
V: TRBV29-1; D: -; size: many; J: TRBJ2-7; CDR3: CSAGGGSGYEQYF; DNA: TGCAGCGCGGGTGGCGGTTCGGGGTACGAGCAGTACTTC
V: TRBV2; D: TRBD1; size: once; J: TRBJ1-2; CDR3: CASRTTGELTYTF; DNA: TGTGCCAGCAGAACCACAGGGGAATTAACCTACACCTTC
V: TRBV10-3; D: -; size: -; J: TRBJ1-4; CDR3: CAISDGGLGEKLFF; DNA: TGTGCCATCAGTGACGGGGGCCTCGGTGAAAAACTGTTTTTT
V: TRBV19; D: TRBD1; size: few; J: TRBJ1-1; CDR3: CASSPVSWTGNTEAFF; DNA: TGTGCCAGTAGTCCCGTCAGCTGGACAGGGAACACTGAAGCTTTCTTT
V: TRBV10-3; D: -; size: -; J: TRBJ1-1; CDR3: CAISETGSRNTEAFF; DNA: TGTGCCATCAGTGAGACAGGGTCTCGAAACACTGAAGCTTTCTTT
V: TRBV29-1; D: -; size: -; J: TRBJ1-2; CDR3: CSVVSSLVDRTYGYTF; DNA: TGCAGCGTTGTGAGTAGCCTAGTCGACAGGACCTATGGCTACACCTTC
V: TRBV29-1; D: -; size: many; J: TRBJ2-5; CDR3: CSVEGGLGETQYF; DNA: TGCAGCGTTGAGGGCGGATTAGGGGAGACCCAGTACTTC
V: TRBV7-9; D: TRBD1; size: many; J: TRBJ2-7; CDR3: CASSSSWGGQGSEQYF; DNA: TGTGCCAGCAGCAGTAGCTGGGGGGGACAGGGGAGCGAGCAGTACTTC
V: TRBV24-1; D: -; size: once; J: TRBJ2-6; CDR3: CASSGGGQVSGVNVLTF; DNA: TGTGCCAGCAGTGGGGGAGGACAGGTCTCAGGGGTCAACGTCCTAACTTTC
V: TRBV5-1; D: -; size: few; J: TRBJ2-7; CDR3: CASSLGQGPEQYF; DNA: TGCGCCAGCAGCTTGGGTCAGGGCCCCGAGCAGTACTTC
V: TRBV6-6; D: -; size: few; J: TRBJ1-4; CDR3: CASSPHRATSPGKLFF; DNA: TGTGCCAGCAGCCCACACAGGGCAACGTCTCCCGGAAAACTGTTTTTT
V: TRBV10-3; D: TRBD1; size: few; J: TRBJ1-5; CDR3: CAIWTGGEETQHF; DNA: TGTGCCATTTGGACAGGGGGTGAAGAGACCCAGCATTTT